This T cell receptor (beta chain) was sequenced in a study of blood T cells in healthy people across ages. This clonotype was counted at least ten times. It may be a read error: a sequence one base away is much more abundant. V lost 5 bases and J lost 5, with 14 bases in between. The CDR3 covers 14 residues. A sample-barcoded 5' primer and a J-beta primer mix were used in a second PCR of about 7 to 12 cycles. TCRdb recomputed calls from the 5' RACE reads with MiXCR, one row per CDR3 protein. The table records roughly 800,000 distinct CDR3 sequences, 55% to 75% of them present only once. The material sequenced was blood. This receptor was identified in a man under 40 in good health. The J gene is TRBJ2-3, the V gene TRBV12-3 or TRBV12-4, with a tentative D call TRBD1 (7 bases). CDR3 sequence (DNA): TGTGCCAGCAGTGGCAGGGGGGCCGGAGATACGCAGTATTTT. Translation gives CASSGRGAGDTQYF.